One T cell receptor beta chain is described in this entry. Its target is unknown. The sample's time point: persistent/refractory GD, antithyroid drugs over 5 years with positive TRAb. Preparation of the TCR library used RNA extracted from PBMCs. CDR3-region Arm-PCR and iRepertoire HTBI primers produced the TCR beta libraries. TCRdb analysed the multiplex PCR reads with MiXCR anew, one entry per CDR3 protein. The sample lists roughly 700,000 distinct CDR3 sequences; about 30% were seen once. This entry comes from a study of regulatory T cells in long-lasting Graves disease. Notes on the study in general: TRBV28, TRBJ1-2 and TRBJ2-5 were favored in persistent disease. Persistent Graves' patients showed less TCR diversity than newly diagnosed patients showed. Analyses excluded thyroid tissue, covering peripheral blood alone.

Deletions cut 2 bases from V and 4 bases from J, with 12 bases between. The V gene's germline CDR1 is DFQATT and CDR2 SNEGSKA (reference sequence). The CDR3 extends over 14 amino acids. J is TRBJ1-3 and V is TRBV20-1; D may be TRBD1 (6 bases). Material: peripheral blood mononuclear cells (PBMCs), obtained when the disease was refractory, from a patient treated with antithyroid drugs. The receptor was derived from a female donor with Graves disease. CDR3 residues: CSARSGGAGNTIYF. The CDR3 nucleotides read TGCAGTGCTAGATCGGGGGGCGCCGGAAACACCATATATTTT.